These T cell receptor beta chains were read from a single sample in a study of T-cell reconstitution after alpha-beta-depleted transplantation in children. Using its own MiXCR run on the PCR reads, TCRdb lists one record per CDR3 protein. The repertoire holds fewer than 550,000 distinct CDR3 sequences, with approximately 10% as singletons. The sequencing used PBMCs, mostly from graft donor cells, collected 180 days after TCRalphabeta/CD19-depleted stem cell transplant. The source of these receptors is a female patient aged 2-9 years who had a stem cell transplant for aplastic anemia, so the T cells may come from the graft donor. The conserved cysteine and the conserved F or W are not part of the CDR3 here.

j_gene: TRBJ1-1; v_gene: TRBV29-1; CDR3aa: SVPGRGDTEAF
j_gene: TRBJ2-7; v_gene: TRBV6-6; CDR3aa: ASGGLAGEEQY
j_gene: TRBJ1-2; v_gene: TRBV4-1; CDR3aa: ASSQDGGDSEGYT
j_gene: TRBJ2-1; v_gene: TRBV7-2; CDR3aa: ASSLGYRGNEQF
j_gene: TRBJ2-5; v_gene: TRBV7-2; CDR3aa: ASSPAALAGGETQY
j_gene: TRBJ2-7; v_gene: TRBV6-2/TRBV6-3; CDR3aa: ATTGAGGPYEQY
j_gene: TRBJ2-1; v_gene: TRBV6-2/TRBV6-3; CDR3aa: ASSTSGSLNEQF
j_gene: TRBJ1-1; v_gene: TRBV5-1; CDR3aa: ASSPLDLHTEAF
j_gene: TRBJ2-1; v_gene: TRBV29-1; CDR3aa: SVVDTYNEQF
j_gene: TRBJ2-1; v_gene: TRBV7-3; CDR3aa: ASSLERLGEQF
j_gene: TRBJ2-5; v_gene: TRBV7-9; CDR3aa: ASSFTGQETQY
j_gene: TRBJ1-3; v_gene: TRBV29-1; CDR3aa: SVLTGGNTIY
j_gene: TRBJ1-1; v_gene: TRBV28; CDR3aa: ASSSPIGDRGGAGAAF
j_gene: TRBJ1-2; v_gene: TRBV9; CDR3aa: ASSVGADGYGYT
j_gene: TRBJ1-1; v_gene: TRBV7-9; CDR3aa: ASSTSYDTEAF
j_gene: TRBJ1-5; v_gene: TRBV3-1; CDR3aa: ASRASGVYNQPQH
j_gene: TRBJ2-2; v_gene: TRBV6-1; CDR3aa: AIQGPSGAGELF
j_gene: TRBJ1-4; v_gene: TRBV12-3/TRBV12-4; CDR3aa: ASSLRQTSEKLF
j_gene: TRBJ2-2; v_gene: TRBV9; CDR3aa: ASSPPPGQGAGELF